This T cell receptor beta chain is drawn from a study of CD8 T cells in Susac syndrome. cDNA came from around 0.5 to 1 ug RNA primed by random hexamers. TCRdb reprocessed the immunoSEQ multiplex PCR reads with MiXCR, giving one entry per CDR3 protein. Of about 200,000 distinct CDR3 sequences listed, roughly 94% are singletons. TEMRA cells were FACS-enriched and CD8+ and CD4+ T cells negatively isolated. Trimming stripped 8 bases from V and 11 bases from J, with 10 bases between. The germline gives CDR1 SEHNR, CDR2 FQNEAQ (reference sequence). CDR3 length: 10 amino acids. The chain recombines TRBV7-9 with TRBJ1-5; perhaps TRBD1 as D (5 bases). This clonotype originated in a human donor in good health. The specimen was CD4+ T cells from PBMCs. The CDR3 DNA sequence: TGTGCCAGCGGCCAGGGAACCCAGCATTTT. This translates into CASGQGTQHF. Based on the CDR3 plus reference TRBV7-9 and TRBJ1-5, the full variable domain is DTGVSQNPRHKITKRGQNVTFRCDPISEHNRLYWYRQTLGQGPEFLTYFQNEAQLEKSRLLSDRFSAERPKGSFSTLEIQRTEQGDSAMYLCASGQGTQHFGDGTRLSIL.